This is a list of T cell receptor beta chains from one sample in a study of human T cells and chemical hapten exposure. TCRdb analysed the RACE reads with MiXCR anew, one entry per CDR3 protein. The sample records over 40,000 distinct CDR3 sequences, around 3.2% being singletons. The sample consisted of whole blood, taken in connection with sensitization to the hapten diphenylcyclopropenone (DPC). These receptors came from a man between 40 and 49 years old with alopecia areata. Some clones in this sample may be carry-over from other donors' samples. Each CDR3 is given with its conserved first and last residue. Each record gives: CDR3 protein, CDR3 DNA, D gene, clone size, V gene, J gene. The D gene is left open where the match is weak. Only part of the rows carry a size: once, few, many, or a class if the clone is expanded.

CDR3aa: CATEGQLAGGIPTYEQYF
CDR3nt: TGTGCCACAGAGGGACAACTAGCGGGAGGGATCCCGACCTACGAGCAGTACTTC
d_gene: TRBD2
abundance: many
v_gene: TRBV25-1
j_gene: TRBJ2-7

CDR3aa: CASRTTGANQPQHF
CDR3nt: TGTGCCAGCAGGACAACAGGGGCAAATCAGCCCCAGCATTTT
d_gene: TRBD1
abundance: few
v_gene: TRBV6-2/TRBV6-3
j_gene: TRBJ1-5

CDR3aa: CASRPGGEGSYEQYF
CDR3nt: TGTGCCAGCAGACCAGGGGGCGAGGGTTCCTACGAGCAGTACTTC
d_gene: TRBD1
abundance: many
v_gene: TRBV28
j_gene: TRBJ2-7

CDR3aa: CASSLRETSKETQYF
CDR3nt: TGTGCCAGCAGTTTAAGGGAGACTTCTAAAGAGACCCAGTACTTC
d_gene: .
abundance: .
v_gene: TRBV12-3/TRBV12-4
j_gene: TRBJ2-5

CDR3aa: CASSPRTSGGQETQYF
CDR3nt: TGTGCCAGCAGCCCCAGGACTAGCGGGGGCCAAGAGACCCAGTACTTC
d_gene: TRBD2
abundance: few
v_gene: TRBV27
j_gene: TRBJ2-5

CDR3aa: CASSLESWGEKLFF
CDR3nt: TGCGCCAGCAGCTTGGAATCTTGGGGTGAAAAACTGTTTTTT
d_gene: .
abundance: few
v_gene: TRBV5-1
j_gene: TRBJ1-4

CDR3aa: CASSPNTDTQYF
CDR3nt: TGTGCCAGCAGCCCTAATACAGATACGCAGTATTTT
d_gene: .
abundance: many
v_gene: TRBV7-2
j_gene: TRBJ2-3

CDR3aa: CASSLGGLSSYEQYF
CDR3nt: TGTGCCAGCAGCTTAGGGGGGTTAAGCTCCTACGAGCAGTACTTC
d_gene: .
abundance: many
v_gene: TRBV7-9
j_gene: TRBJ2-7

CDR3aa: CASSLVGRGFLAGVLRDTQYF
CDR3nt: TGTGCCAGCAGCTTGGTGGGGAGAGGCTTTTTAGCGGGAGTGTTGAGAGATACGCAGTATTTT
d_gene: TRBD2
abundance: many
v_gene: TRBV7-9
j_gene: TRBJ2-3

CDR3aa: CASSQAHRGLYGYTF
CDR3nt: TGTGCCAGCAGCCAAGCACACAGGGGGCTTTATGGCTACACCTTC
d_gene: TRBD1
abundance: many
v_gene: TRBV4-2
j_gene: TRBJ1-2

CDR3aa: CASSGTGTGSYEQYF
CDR3nt: TGTGCCAGCAGCGGGACAGGGACGGGCTCCTACGAGCAGTACTTC
d_gene: TRBD1
abundance: many
v_gene: TRBV5-4
j_gene: TRBJ2-7

CDR3aa: CASSFVDRAHEQYF
CDR3nt: TGTGCCAGCAGCTTCGTGGACAGGGCCCACGAGCAGTACTTC
d_gene: TRBD1
abundance: .
v_gene: TRBV7-9
j_gene: TRBJ2-7

CDR3aa: CASSLLLTSSYEQYF
CDR3nt: TGTGCCAGCAGTTTACTCCTTACTAGCAGCTACGAGCAGTACTTC
d_gene: .
abundance: many
v_gene: TRBV28
j_gene: TRBJ2-7

CDR3aa: CASSQAGTGGRSPLHF
CDR3nt: TGCGCCAGCAGCCAAGCCGGGACAGGGGGCAGGTCACCCCTCCACTTT
d_gene: TRBD1
abundance: many
v_gene: TRBV4-3
j_gene: TRBJ1-6

CDR3aa: CASSSGTSRYEQYF
CDR3nt: TGCGCCAGCAGCTCCGGGACTAGCAGGTACGAGCAGTACTTC
d_gene: TRBD2
abundance: many
v_gene: TRBV5-1
j_gene: TRBJ2-7

CDR3aa: CASSWTGDTEAFF
CDR3nt: TGTGCCAGCAGCTGGACGGGGGACACTGAAGCTTTCTTT
d_gene: .
abundance: many
v_gene: TRBV27
j_gene: TRBJ1-1

CDR3aa: CSATTGMSNQPQHF
CDR3nt: TGCAGTGCTACGACAGGGATGAGCAATCAGCCCCAGCATTTT
d_gene: TRBD1
abundance: .
v_gene: TRBV20-1
j_gene: TRBJ1-5

CDR3aa: CASSLAAGVLSYEQYF
CDR3nt: TGTGCCAGCAGTTTAGCGGCAGGGGTCCTCTCCTACGAGCAGTACTTC
d_gene: .
abundance: .
v_gene: TRBV12-3/TRBV12-4
j_gene: TRBJ2-7

CDR3aa: CASQLFGGNTEAFF
CDR3nt: TGTGCCAGTCAATTATTCGGAGGGAACACTGAAGCTTTCTTT
d_gene: .
abundance: .
v_gene: TRBV19
j_gene: TRBJ1-1

CDR3aa: CASSPRTGENTEAFF
CDR3nt: TGCGCCAGCAGCCCACGGACAGGGGAGAACACTGAAGCTTTCTTT
d_gene: TRBD1
abundance: many
v_gene: TRBV5-1
j_gene: TRBJ1-1

CDR3aa: CATREVNTGELFF
CDR3nt: TGTGCCACCAGGGAGGTTAACACCGGGGAGCTGTTTTTT
d_gene: .
abundance: .
v_gene: TRBV19
j_gene: TRBJ2-2

CDR3aa: CATGPLAKTQYF
CDR3nt: TGTGCCACCGGGCCCTTGGCGAAGACCCAGTACTTC
d_gene: .
abundance: few
v_gene: TRBV28
j_gene: TRBJ2-5

CDR3aa: CASSGRGYSGDTDTQYF
CDR3nt: TGTGCCAGCAGCGGTAGAGGCTATAGTGGGGACACAGATACGCAGTATTTT
d_gene: .
abundance: many
v_gene: TRBV9
j_gene: TRBJ2-3

CDR3aa: CASSFVSLAQNTGELFF
CDR3nt: TGCGCCAGCAGCTTCGTATCACTAGCGCAAAACACCGGGGAGCTGTTTTTT
d_gene: TRBD2
abundance: many
v_gene: TRBV5-1
j_gene: TRBJ2-2

CDR3aa: CAISRDSNVLTF
CDR3nt: TGTGCCATCAGTCGGGACTCCAACGTCCTGACTTTC
d_gene: .
abundance: .
v_gene: TRBV10-3
j_gene: TRBJ2-6

CDR3aa: CSAGLAARRGEQYF
CDR3nt: TGCAGTGCTGGGCTAGCGGCTCGGAGGGGGGAGCAGTACTTC
d_gene: .
abundance: many
v_gene: TRBV20-1
j_gene: TRBJ2-7

CDR3aa: CASSFRQGPGELFF
CDR3nt: TGTGCCAGCAGCTTCCGACAGGGGCCCGGGGAGCTGTTTTTT
d_gene: TRBD1
abundance: many
v_gene: TRBV5-4
j_gene: TRBJ2-2